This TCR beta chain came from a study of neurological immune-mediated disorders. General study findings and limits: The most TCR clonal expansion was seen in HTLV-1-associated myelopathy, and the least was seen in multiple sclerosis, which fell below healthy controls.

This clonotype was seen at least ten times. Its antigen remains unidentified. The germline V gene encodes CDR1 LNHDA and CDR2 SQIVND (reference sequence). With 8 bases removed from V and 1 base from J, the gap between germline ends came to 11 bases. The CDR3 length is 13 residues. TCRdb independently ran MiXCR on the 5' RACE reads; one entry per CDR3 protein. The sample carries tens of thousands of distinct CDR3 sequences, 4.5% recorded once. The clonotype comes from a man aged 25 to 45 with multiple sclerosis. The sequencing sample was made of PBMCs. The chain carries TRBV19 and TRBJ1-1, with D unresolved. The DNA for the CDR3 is TGTGCCAGTGAGTCTCTTACGAACACTGAAGCTTTCTTT. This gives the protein CASESLTNTEAFF.